Below are 25 T cell receptor beta chains sequenced from a single sample in a study of CD8+ T cells in alopecia areata. Extracted from the samples, RNA was reverse transcribed into cDNA to serve as the sequencing template. The method was immunoSEQ multiplex PCR; TCRdb's version includes in-frame clones alone and lacks a portion of them. The sample holds approximately 210,000 clones; approximately 67% are singletons and the top ten take 0.95% to 1.5%. Documented treatment: oral pan-JAK inhibitor, 5-10 mg twice daily. The sample was CD4+ T cells sorted from blood, taken at week 44, from a patient treated with tofacitinib. The receptors derive from a human donor with alopecia areata.

The CDR3 loop is CASSSSLVRGDIQYF. CDR3 sequence (DNA): TGTGCCAGCAGCTCCTCACTAGTCCGAGGCGACATTCAGTACTTC. The chain combines TRBV11-3 with TRBJ2-4; D is possibly TRBD2 (5 bases). This CDR3 spans 15 amino acids. Germline assignment: CDR1 SGHNT and CDR2 YENEEA. Trimming took off 4 bases at V and 8 bases at J, with 18 bases between the two ends.

This clone is a singleton in its sample. Different DNA sequences within this sample yield the same CDR3. The chain uses TRBV5-1 and TRBJ2-3; 7 bases are shared with TRBD2. Germline CDR1 is SGHRS and CDR2 is YFSETQ. Trimming at V came to 4 bases and at J to 3 bases, leaving 5 bases not matched to a gene. The CDR3 contains 14 residues. CDR3 protein: CASSLSGGTDTQYF. CDR3 bases: TGCGCCAGCAGCCTCTCCGGGGGGACAGATACGCAGTATTTT.

This chain links TRBV5-1 with TRBJ2-3; D is ambiguous. V was shortened by 2 bases and J by 0 bases, with 10 bases between the two germline ends. CDR3 size: 15 residues. Looked up from germline, CDR1 is SGHRS and CDR2 is YFSETQ. The CDR3 reads CASSLETRSTDTQYF. The CDR3 DNA reads TGCGCCAGCAGCTTAGAAACCCGAAGCACAGATACGCAGTATTTT.

This clone is medium-sized (0.01 to 0.1%) within its sample. The sample holds other DNA sequences that translate to the same CDR3. V gene TRBV7-2 combines with J gene TRBJ1-5; 7 bases map to TRBD1. Trimming took 0 bases from V and 6 from J; bases not matched to a gene: 5. The CDR3 is 15 residues long. The germline gives CDR1 SGHTA, CDR2 FQGNSA. The CDR3 coding sequence is TGTGCCAGCAGCTTAGCGGGAGGGGGCGGTCAGCCCCAGCATTTT. This encodes CASSLAGGGGQPQHF. Variable domain in full (rest from reference TRBV7-2 and TRBJ1-5): GAGVSQSPSNKVTEKGKDVELRCDPISGHTALYWYRQSLGQGLEFLIYFQGNSAPDKSGLPSDRFSAERTGGSVSTLTIQRTQQEDSAVYLCASSLAGGGGQPQHFGDGTRLSIL.

The J gene is TRBJ2-5, the V gene TRBV27; a weak D match, TRBD2 (6 bases). V lost 3 bases and J lost 3, with 11 bases in between. The CDR3 contains 14 residues. The V gene's germline CDR1 is MNHEY and CDR2 SMNVEV (reference sequence). CDR3 in amino acids: CASSFWGGEETQYF. In nucleotides, the CDR3 is TGTGCCAGCAGTTTTTGGGGCGGGGAAGAGACCCAGTACTTC.

This clone was counted a few times. The chain links TRBV11-2 to TRBJ1-1, with TRBD1 matching over 8 bases. The CDR3 spans 15 residues. CDR1 is SGHAT, CDR2 FQNNGV, per germline. The V and J ends lost 3 bases and 1 base, in that order; junction bases with no gene match: 4. The CDR3 loop reads CASSFNRGRNTEAFF. In DNA form, the CDR3 reads TGTGCCAGCAGCTTCAACAGGGGGAGGAACACTGAAGCTTTCTTT.

Only a few counts were recorded for this clone. CDR3 DNA sequence: TGCAGCGTTGAAGATCTGGGGACAGGGATGTTTGGTGGCTACACCTTC. Its translation: CSVEDLGTGMFGGYTF. The chain couples TRBV29-1 to TRBJ1-2; TRBD1 matches 9 bases. Looked up from germline, CDR1 is SQVTM and CDR2 is ANQGSEA. CDR3 length: 16 residues. Trimming took 0 bases from V and 7 from J; bases not matched to a gene: 12.

The J gene is TRBJ1-2, the V gene TRBV29-1; D possibly corresponds to TRBD1 (6 bases). Germline V gene sequence: CDR1 SQVTM, CDR2 ANQGSEA. This CDR3 is 11 amino acids long. V lost 7 bases to trimming and J lost 7 bases, with 13 bases between them. CDR3 DNA sequence: TGCAGCGGAGAGGACAGCAGTGGCTACACCTTC. It is translated as CSGEDSSGYTF.

The V and J genes are TRBV2 and TRBJ2-1; 7 nucleotides agree with TRBD1. The CDR3 spans 14 residues. With V trimmed by 6 bases and J by 4 bases, 6 bases remained unmatched. Germline assignment: CDR1 SNHLY and CDR2 FYNNEI. This chain's CDR3 is CASSGQEAYNEQFF. The CDR3 DNA sequence: TGTGCCAGCAGCGGACAGGAGGCTTACAATGAGCAGTTCTTC.

The chain combines TRBV5-6 with TRBJ1-6; D is possibly TRBD1 (5 bases). The V and J ends lost 3 bases and 4 bases respectively, with 11 bases between them. The CDR3 is 15 residues long. Germline CDR1 reads SGHDT; CDR2 reads YYEEEE. Here the CDR3 DNA reads TGTGCCAGCAGCTCATTGACAGATTATAATTCACCCCTCCACTTT. Protein sequence: CASSSLTDYNSPLHF.

The chain has TRBV10-3 and TRBJ2-7; D may be TRBD2 (5 bases). V shed 8 bases and J shed 2 bases, with 16 bases lying between them. This CDR3 spans 14 amino acids. In germline, CDR1 is ENHRY, CDR2 SYGVKD. CDR3 DNA sequence: TGTGCCATCCGAATACCGGGAACAGCCTACGAGCAGTACTTC. Protein: CAIRIPGTAYEQYF.

This clone was seen a single time. V gene TRBV28 combines with J gene TRBJ1-5, with D tentatively TRBD1 (5 bases). CDR1 MDHEN and CDR2 SYDVKM come from the germline V gene. CDR3 length: 13 residues. In DNA form, the CDR3 reads TGTGGAACGTGGGGACGGCGCAATCAGCCCCAGCATTTT. This sequence encodes CGTWGRRNQPQHF.

The J gene is TRBJ1-1, the V gene TRBV7-8; D unresolved. The length of the CDR3 is 16 residues. CDR1 and CDR2 (germline): SGHVS, FQNEAQ. Trimming removed 1 base from V and 1 base from J, with 13 bases in between. The CDR3: CASSLVVPKKNTEAFF. The CDR3 DNA is TGTGCCAGCAGCTTAGTGGTGCCCAAGAAGAACACTGAAGCTTTCTTT.

This clone appeared many times. The rearrangement links TRBV14 to TRBJ2-3, with D hard to call. CDR1 SGHDN and CDR2 FVKESK come from the germline V gene. The ends were cut back, 5 bases at V and 5 bases at J, with 2 bases in the middle. The CDR3 loop spans 10 amino acids. The CDR3 DNA reads TGTGCCAGCAGCGGAGATACGCAGTATTTT. Its protein is CASSGDTQYF.

This rearrangement joins TRBV30 to TRBJ2-7, with 10 bases matching TRBD2. The CDR3 has 12 residues. V shed 4 bases, J shed 7 bases, and the junction held 4 bases outside the gene matches. Germline-derived CDR1 and CDR2 are GTSNPN and SVGIG (reference sequence). CDR3 in DNA: TGTGCCTGGAAAAAACTAGCGGGGGAGCAGTACTTC. Protein product: CAWKKLAGEQYF.

This clone showed up just once. The gene calls are TRBV30 and TRBJ1-6, with 9 bases lining up with TRBD1. The germline V gene has CDR1 GTSNPN and CDR2 SVGIG (reference sequence). J lost 9 bases, V lost 0 bases, and 12 bases had no gene match. The CDR3 contains 17 residues. CDR3 region: CAWSVPTPGTGSSPLHF. The CDR3 DNA follows: TGTGCCTGGAGTGTACCCACGCCCGGGACAGGGAGTTCACCCCTCCACTTT.

Concerning this clone: The sample has other DNA sequences that encode this CDR3 too. The rearrangement joins TRBV29-1 to TRBJ1-2; D ambiguous. There are 9 residues in the CDR3. The ends were cut back, 3 bases at V and 7 bases at J, with 3 bases in the middle. Germline V gene data show CDR1 as SQVTM and CDR2 as ANQGSEA. CDR3 region: CSVEGGYTF. The CDR3, as DNA: TGCAGCGTTGAGGGTGGCTACACCTTC.

The V gene is TRBV27, the J gene TRBJ1-2; D not certain. CDR1 is MNHEY and CDR2 is SMNVEV in the germline V gene (reference sequence). Trimming removed 4 bases from V and 4 bases from J, with 13 bases in between. This CDR3 region has 14 residues. CDR3 nucleotide sequence: TGTGCCAGCAGTTCGAGTGGGTCCGCCTATGGCTACACCTTC. It translates to CASSSSGSAYGYTF.

The rearrangement uses TRBV29-1 and TRBJ1-2, with 8 bases fitting TRBD1. The CDR3 sequence is 11 residues long. Germline trimming cut 6 bases from V and 5 bases from J; bases unmatched to any gene: 2. From germline, CDR1 is SQVTM and CDR2 ANQGSEA. The CDR3 reads CSVDREYGYTF. The CDR3 region has the DNA TGCAGCGTGGACAGGGAGTATGGCTACACCTTC.

The chain recombines TRBV7-3 with TRBJ2-5; unclear D gene. CDR1 and CDR2 (germline): SGHTA, FQGTGA. The CDR3 runs to 16 residues. V was shortened by 1 base and J by 2 bases, with 14 bases between the two germline ends. This CDR3 reads CASSLNPPDLQETQYF. For the CDR3, the DNA is TGTGCCAGCAGCTTAAATCCGCCAGATTTACAAGAGACCCAGTACTTC.

The V gene is TRBV30, the J gene TRBJ1-4, with TRBD1 identical over 7 bases. Unmatched junction bases numbered 8, after V lost 8 bases and J lost 8 bases. There are 12 residues in the CDR3. Germline CDR1 reads GTSNPN; CDR2 reads SVGIG (reference sequence). This CDR3 reads CARQGREEKLFF. The CDR3 DNA reads TGTGCCAGACAGGGCCGGGAAGAAAAACTGTTTTTT.

The CDR3, as DNA: TGTGCCAGTAGTATTTGGGGGAACCAAGAGACCCAGTACTTC. Amino acids: CASSIWGNQETQYF. V gene TRBV19 combines with J gene TRBJ2-5; possibly TRBD1 or TRBD2 for D (5 bases each). Germline CDR1 is LNHDA and CDR2 is SQIVND (reference sequence). V lost 3 bases to trimming and J lost 0 bases, with 8 bases between them. CDR3 length equals 14 residues. The whole variable domain, filled in from reference TRBV19 and TRBJ2-5, reads DGGITQSPKYLFRKEGQNVTLSCEQNLNHDAMYWYRQDPGQGLRLIYYSQIVNDFQKGDIAEGYSVSREKKESFPLTVTSAQKNPTAFYLCASSIWGNQETQYFGPGTRLLVL.

Turning to this clone: Other DNA sequences from this sample encode an identical CDR3 as well. The chain recombines TRBV29-1 with TRBJ2-3; D ambiguous. Deletions cut 7 bases from V and 0 bases from J, with 5 bases between. Germline assignment: CDR1 SQVTM and CDR2 ANQGSEA. The CDR3 spans 11 residues. CDR3 amino acids: CSARSTDTQYF. Here the CDR3 DNA reads TGCAGCGCCCGTAGCACAGATACGCAGTATTTT.

This chain uses TRBV18 with TRBJ2-7; 7 bases are a match to TRBD1. Germline V CDR1 and CDR2: KGHSH, LQKENI. V was clipped by 3 bases and J by 2 bases; unmatched bases: 7. The CDR3 loop spans 15 amino acids. The CDR3: CASSPGQTLTYEQYF. Written as DNA, the CDR3 is TGTGCCAGCTCACCGGGACAGACTCTGACCTACGAGCAGTACTTC.

The chain recombines TRBV4-3 with TRBJ1-6; no clear D. This CDR3 has 15 residues. The germline V gene has CDR1 LGHNA and CDR2 YSLEER. Trimming removed 1 base at V and 3 bases at J, with 7 bases between. The CDR3 region is CASSQGSSYNSPLHF. The CDR3 DNA reads as TGCGCCAGCAGCCAAGGGTCCAGCTATAATTCACCCCTCCACTTT.